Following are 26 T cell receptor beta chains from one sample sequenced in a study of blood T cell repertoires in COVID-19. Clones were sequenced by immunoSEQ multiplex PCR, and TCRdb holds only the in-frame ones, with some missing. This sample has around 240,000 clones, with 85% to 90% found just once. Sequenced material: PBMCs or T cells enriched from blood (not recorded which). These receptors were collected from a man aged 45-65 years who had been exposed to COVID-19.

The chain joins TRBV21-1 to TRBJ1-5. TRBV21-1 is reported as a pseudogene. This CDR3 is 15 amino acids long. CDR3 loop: CASSPRKATRVPQHF. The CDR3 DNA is TGTGCCAGCAGCCCCCGAAAGGCAACTAGGGTCCCCCAGCATTTT.

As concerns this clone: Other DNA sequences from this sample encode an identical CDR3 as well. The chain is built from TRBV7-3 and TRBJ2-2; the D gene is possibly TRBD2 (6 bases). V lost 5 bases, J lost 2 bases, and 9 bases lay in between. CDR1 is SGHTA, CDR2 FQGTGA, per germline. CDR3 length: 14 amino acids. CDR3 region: CASSPGLNTGELFF. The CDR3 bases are TGTGCCAGCAGCCCGGGACTTAACACCGGGGAGCTGTTTTTT. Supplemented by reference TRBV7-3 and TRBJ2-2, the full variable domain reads GAGVSQTPSNKVTEKGKYVELRCDPISGHTALYWYRQSLGQGPEFLIYFQGTGAADDSGLPNDRFFAVRPEGSVSTLKIQRTERGDSAVYLCASSPGLNTGELFFGEGSRLTVL.

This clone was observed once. The CDR3 region has the DNA TGCGCCAGCAGCCAAAGACAGGGTGGAAATAATTCACCCCTCCACTTT. Its protein is CASSQRQGGNNSPLHF. The rearrangement joins TRBV4-1 to TRBJ1-6; TRBD1 aligns across 7 bases. In germline, CDR1 is MGHRA, CDR2 YSYEKL. After removal of 2 bases from V and 5 bases from J, the junction contained 6 bases not matched to a gene. There are 16 residues in the CDR3.

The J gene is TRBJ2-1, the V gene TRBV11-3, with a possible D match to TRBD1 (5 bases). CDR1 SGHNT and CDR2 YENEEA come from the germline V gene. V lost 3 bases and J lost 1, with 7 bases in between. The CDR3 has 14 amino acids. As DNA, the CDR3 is TGTGCCAGCAGCTTCCGACAGTCCTACAATGAGCAGTTCTTC. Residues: CASSFRQSYNEQFF.

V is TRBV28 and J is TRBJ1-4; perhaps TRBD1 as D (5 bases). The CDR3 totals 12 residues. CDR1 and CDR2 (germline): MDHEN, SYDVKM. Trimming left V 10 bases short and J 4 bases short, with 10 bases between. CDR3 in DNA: TGTGCCACCCGAAGGGGTAATGAAAAACTGTTTTTT. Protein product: CATRRGNEKLFF.

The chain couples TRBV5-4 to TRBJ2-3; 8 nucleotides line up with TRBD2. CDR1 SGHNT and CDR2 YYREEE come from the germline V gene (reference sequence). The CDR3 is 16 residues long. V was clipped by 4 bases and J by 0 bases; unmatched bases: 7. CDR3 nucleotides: TGTGCCAGCAGCCAGGGAGCGGGGGTAAGCACAGATACGCAGTATTTT. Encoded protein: CASSQGAGVSTDTQYF. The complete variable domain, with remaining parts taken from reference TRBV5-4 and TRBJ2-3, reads ETGVTQSPTHLIKTRGQQVTLRCSSQSGHNTVSWYQQALGQGPQFIFQYYREEENGRGNFPPRFSGLQFPNYSSELNVNALELDDSALYLCASSQGAGVSTDTQYFGPGTRLTVL.

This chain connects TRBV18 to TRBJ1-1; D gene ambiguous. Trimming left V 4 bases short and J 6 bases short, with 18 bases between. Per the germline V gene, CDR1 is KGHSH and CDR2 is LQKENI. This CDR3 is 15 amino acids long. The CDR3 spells CASSLSQIGEAEAFF. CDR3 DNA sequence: TGTGCCAGCTCACTCTCCCAAATCGGGGAGGCTGAAGCTTTCTTT.

DNA for the CDR3: TGTGCCAGCAGTGGGAGACTAGGGTACAATGAGCAGTTCTTC. This gives the protein CASSGRLGYNEQFF. The chain joins TRBV6-2 or TRBV6-3 to TRBJ2-1, with a weak D call TRBD2 (6 bases). The CDR3 is 14 residues long. The V and J ends lost 5 bases and 4 bases respectively, with 12 bases between them. Germline CDR1 reads MNHEY; CDR2 reads SVGEGT.

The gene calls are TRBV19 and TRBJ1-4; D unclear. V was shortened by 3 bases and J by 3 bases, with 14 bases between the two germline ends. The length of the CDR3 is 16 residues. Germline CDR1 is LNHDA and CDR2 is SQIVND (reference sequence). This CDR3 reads CASSIQHTSSNEKLFF. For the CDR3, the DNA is TGTGCCAGTAGTATTCAACACACAAGTTCTAATGAAAAACTGTTTTTT. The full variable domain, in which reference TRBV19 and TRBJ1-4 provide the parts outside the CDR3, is DGGITQSPKYLFRKEGQNVTLSCEQNLNHDAMYWYRQDPGQGLRLIYYSQIVNDFQKGDIAEGYSVSREKKESFPLTVTSAQKNPTAFYLCASSIQHTSSNEKLFFGSGTQLSVL.

CDR3 protein: CASSIPGTVYEQYF. CDR3 DNA sequence: TGTGCCAGTAGTATCCCCGGGACAGTCTACGAGCAGTACTTC. This chain uses TRBV19 with TRBJ2-7, with TRBD1 identical over 7 bases. CDR3 length equals 14 residues. Germline-derived CDR1 and CDR2 are LNHDA and SQIVND (reference sequence). The V and J ends lost 3 bases and 3 bases, in that order; junction bases with no gene match: 5.

The CDR3 bases are TGTGCCAGTAGTCCGGGACAGGGCTTCAATCAGCCCCAGCATTTT. Translated, it gives CASSPGQGFNQPQHF. The chain has TRBV19 and TRBJ1-5; 9 nucleotides align to TRBD1. The germline gives CDR1 LNHDA, CDR2 SQIVND (reference sequence). V shed 5 bases and J 3 bases; nucleotides not matched to a gene: 5. The CDR3 runs to 15 residues.

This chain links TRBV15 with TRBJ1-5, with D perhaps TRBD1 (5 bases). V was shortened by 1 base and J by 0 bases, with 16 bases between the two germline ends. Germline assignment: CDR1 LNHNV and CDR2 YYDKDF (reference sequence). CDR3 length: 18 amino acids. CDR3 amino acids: CATSRGPGLGYSNQPQHF. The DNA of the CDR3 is TGTGCCACCAGCAGAGGGCCAGGGCTGGGTTATAGCAATCAGCCCCAGCATTTT.

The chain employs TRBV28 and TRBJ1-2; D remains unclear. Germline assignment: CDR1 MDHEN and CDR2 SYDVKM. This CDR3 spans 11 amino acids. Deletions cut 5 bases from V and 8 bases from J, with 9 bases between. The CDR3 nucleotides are TGTGCCAGCAGTAAGGAGGGCGGCTACACCTTC. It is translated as CASSKEGGYTF.

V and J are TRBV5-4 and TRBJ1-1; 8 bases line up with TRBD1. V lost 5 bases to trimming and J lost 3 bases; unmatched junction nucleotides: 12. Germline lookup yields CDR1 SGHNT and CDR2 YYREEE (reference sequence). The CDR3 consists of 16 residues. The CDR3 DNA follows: TGTGCCAGCAGTTCGGACAGGGTTTCGGGGGACACTGAAGCTTTCTTT. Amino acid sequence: CASSSDRVSGDTEAFF.

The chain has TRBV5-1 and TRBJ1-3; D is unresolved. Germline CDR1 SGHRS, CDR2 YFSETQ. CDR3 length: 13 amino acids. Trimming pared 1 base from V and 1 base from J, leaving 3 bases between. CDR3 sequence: CASSLISGNTIYF. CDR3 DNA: TGCGCCAGCAGCTTGATATCTGGAAACACCATATATTTT.

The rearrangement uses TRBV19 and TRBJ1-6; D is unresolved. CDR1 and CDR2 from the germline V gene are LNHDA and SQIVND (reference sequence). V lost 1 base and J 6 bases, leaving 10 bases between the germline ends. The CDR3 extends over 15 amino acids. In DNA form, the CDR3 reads TGTGCCAGTAGTATAGGAAGCCATGTTAATTCACCCCTCCACTTT. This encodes CASSIGSHVNSPLHF.

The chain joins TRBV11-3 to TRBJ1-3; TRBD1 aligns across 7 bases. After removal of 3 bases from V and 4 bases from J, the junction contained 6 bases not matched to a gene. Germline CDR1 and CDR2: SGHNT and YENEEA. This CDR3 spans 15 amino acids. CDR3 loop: CASSLTGWSGNTIYF. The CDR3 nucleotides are TGTGCCAGCAGCTTGACAGGGTGGTCCGGAAACACCATATATTTT.

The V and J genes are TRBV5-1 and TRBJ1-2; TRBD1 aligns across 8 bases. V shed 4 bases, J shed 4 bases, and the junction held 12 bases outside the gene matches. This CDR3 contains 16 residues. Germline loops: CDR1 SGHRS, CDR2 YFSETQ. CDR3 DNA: TGCGCCAGCAGCCTAGAACCTGGACAGGGTATCTATGGCTACACCTTC. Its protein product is CASSLEPGQGIYGYTF.

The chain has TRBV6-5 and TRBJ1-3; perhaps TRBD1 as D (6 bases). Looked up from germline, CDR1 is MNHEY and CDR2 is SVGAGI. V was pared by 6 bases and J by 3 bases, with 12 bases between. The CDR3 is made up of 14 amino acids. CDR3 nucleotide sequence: TGTGCCAGCAGCCCCCCAGGGGTTGGAAACACCATATATTTT. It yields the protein CASSPPGVGNTIYF.

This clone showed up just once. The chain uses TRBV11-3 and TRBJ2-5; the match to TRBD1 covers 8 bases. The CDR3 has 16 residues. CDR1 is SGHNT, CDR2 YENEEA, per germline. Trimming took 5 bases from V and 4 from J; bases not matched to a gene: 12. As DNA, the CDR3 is TGTGCCAGCAGCCTTAGAGCTGACAGGGGTGTAGAGACCCAGTACTTC. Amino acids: CASSLRADRGVETQYF.

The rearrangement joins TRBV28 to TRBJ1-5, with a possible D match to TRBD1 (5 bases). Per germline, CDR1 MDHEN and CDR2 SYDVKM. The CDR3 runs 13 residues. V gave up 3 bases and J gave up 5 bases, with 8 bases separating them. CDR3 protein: CASSLTDHQPQHF. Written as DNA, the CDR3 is TGTGCCAGCAGTTTGACAGATCATCAGCCCCAGCATTTT. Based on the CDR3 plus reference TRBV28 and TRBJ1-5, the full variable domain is DVKVTQSSRYLVKRTGEKVFLECVQDMDHENMFWYRQDPGLGLRLIYFSYDVKMKEKGDIPEGYSVSREKKERFSLILESASTNQTSMYLCASSLTDHQPQHFGDGTRLSIL.

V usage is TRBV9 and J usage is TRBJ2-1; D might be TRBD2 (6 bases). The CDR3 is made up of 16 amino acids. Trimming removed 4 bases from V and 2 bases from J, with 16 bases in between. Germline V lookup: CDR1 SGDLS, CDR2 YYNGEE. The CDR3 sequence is CASSPRRGTTYNEQFF. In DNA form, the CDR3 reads TGTGCCAGCAGCCCCCGACGGGGGACCACCTACAATGAGCAGTTCTTC.

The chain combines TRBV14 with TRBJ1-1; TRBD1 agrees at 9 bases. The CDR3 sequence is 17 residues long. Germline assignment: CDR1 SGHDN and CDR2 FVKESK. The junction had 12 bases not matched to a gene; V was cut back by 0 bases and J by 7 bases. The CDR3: CASSQDTNRDRAGEAFF. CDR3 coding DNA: TGTGCCAGCAGCCAAGACACTAACCGGGACAGGGCTGGTGAAGCTTTCTTT.

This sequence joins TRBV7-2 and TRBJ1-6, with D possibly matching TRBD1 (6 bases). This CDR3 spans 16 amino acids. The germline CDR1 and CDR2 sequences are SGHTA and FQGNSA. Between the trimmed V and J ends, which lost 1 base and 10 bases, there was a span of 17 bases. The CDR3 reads CASSLDGQGRESPLHF. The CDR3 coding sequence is TGTGCCAGCAGCTTAGATGGTCAGGGGCGCGAATCACCCCTCCACTTT.

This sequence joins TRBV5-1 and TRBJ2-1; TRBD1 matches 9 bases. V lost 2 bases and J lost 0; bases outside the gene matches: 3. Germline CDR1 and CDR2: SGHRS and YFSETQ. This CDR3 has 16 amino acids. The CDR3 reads CASSLTGGYSYNEQFF. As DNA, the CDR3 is TGCGCCAGCAGCTTAACAGGGGGCTACTCCTACAATGAGCAGTTCTTC.

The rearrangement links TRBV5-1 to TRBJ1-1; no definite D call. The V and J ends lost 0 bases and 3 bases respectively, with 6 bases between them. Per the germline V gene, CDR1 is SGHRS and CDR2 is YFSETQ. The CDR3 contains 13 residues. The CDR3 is CASSLELDTEAFF. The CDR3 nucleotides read TGCGCCAGCAGCTTGGAACTGGACACTGAAGCTTTCTTT.